This T cell receptor beta chain was identified in a study of blood T cell repertoires in COVID-19. The wider study: Researchers got acute and convalescent COVID-19 samples from the United States, Italy and Spain. Nucleic acid was either cDNA or gDNA, and it came from T cells, B-cell-depleted T cells, or PBMCs.

In the original processing: Nucleated cell counts were estimated from reference gene primer amplification. Generated by immunoSEQ multiplex PCR, the TCRdb table keeps only in-frame clones and is missing some. V, J and clone size are taken as reported in that table, and D and trimming were inferred from the DNA itself. The repertoire holds about 97,000 clones, with about 86% as singletons. CDR1 and CDR2 (germline): SGHDT, YYEEEE. Trimming at V came to 1 base and at J to 3 bases, leaving 3 bases not matched to a gene. This CDR3 comprises 15 residues. The J gene is TRBJ2-3, the V gene TRBV5-6, with TRBD2 matching over 9 bases. This TCR derives from a human donor in a cohort sampled during active COVID-19. Material: peripheral blood. The CDR3 sequence is CASSLRLAGTDTQYF. CDR3 nucleotide sequence: TGTGCCAGCAGCTTGAGGCTAGCGGGAACAGATACGCAGTATTTT.